The next 20 T cell receptor beta chains were all read from a single sample in a study of cytomegalovirus exposure and HLA in healthy donors. Researchers ran the PCR with 60 Vbeta and 13 Jbeta primers. The data were produced by immunoSEQ multiplex PCR, yet TCRdb's version contains in-frame clones alone and is incomplete. The table has over 150,000 clones, roughly 80% seen once. Sequencing was done on a sample of PBMCs. These receptors originate from a woman in her twenties or thirties in good health and CMV-seronegative.

The rearrangement uses TRBV25-1 and TRBJ1-6, with D unclear. Germline V CDR1 and CDR2: MGHDK, SYGVNS. CDR3 size: 15 residues. V lost 7 bases and J lost 5, with 15 bases in between. The CDR3 protein is CASTMGLGDNSPLHF. The CDR3 DNA sequence: TGTGCCAGCACAATGGGCCTCGGGGATAATTCACCCCTCCACTTT. The variable domain in full, with the rest retrieved from reference TRBV25-1 and TRBJ1-6, is EADIYQTPRYLVIGTGKKITLECSQTMGHDKMYWYQQDPGMELHLIHYSYGVNSTEKGDLSSESTVSRIRTEHFPLTLESARPSHTSQYLCASTMGLGDNSPLHFGNGTRLTVT.

The chain joins TRBV5-6 to TRBJ2-2, with D tentatively TRBD1 (5 bases). The CDR3 has 15 amino acids. Trimming took 2 bases from V and 3 from J, leaving 11 bases between them. Germline assignment: CDR1 SGHDT and CDR2 YYEEEE. The CDR3 loop reads CASSFIRVDTGELFF. The CDR3 DNA sequence: TGTGCCAGCAGCTTCATCAGGGTTGACACCGGGGAGCTGTTTTTT.

This clone was observed a single time. This chain uses TRBV28 with TRBJ2-3, with TRBD2 matching over 7 bases. V lost 8 bases and J lost 2; bases outside the gene matches: 10. Germline V gene lookup returns CDR1 MDHEN and CDR2 SYDVKM. The CDR3 runs 15 residues. The CDR3 coding sequence is TGTGCCAGCGAGGGGCGGGAGCCCTACACAGATACGCAGTATTTT. Encoded protein: CASEGREPYTDTQYF.

The chain joins TRBV13 to TRBJ2-7; D might be TRBD2 (6 bases). CDR1 and CDR2 from the germline V gene are PRHDT and FYEKMQ (reference sequence). The CDR3 loop spans 14 amino acids. Trimming stripped 5 bases from V and 4 bases from J, with 15 bases between. The chain's CDR3 is CASSTGRRVYEQYF. As DNA, the CDR3 is TGTGCCAGCAGCACGGGACGGAGGGTATACGAGCAGTACTTC. The full variable domain, completed using reference TRBV13 and TRBJ2-7, is AAGVIQSPRHLIKEKRETATLKCYPIPRHDTVYWYQQGPGQDPQFLISFYEKMQSDKGSIPDRFSAQQFSDYHSELNMSSLELGDSALYFCASSTGRRVYEQYFGPGTRLTVT.

The genes are TRBV2 and TRBJ1-4; no clear D. This CDR3 spans 15 amino acids. With 4 bases removed from V and 8 bases from J, the gap between germline ends came to 17 bases. CDR1 and CDR2 (germline): SNHLY, FYNNEI. CDR3 coding DNA: TGTGCCAGCAGTGGAGGGAGGGCTCGGGGAGAAAAACTGTTTTTT. It translates to CASSGGRARGEKLFF.

The chain carries TRBV19 and TRBJ2-1; TRBD2 agrees at 7 bases. Germline CDR1 reads LNHDA; CDR2 reads SQIVND (reference sequence). With 2 bases clipped from V and 4 bases from J, the junction kept 5 bases outside the gene matches. The CDR3 sequence is 15 residues long. The CDR3 DNA reads TGTGCCAGTAGTATAACGCCTAGCGGATACAATGAGCAGTTCTTC. Amino acid sequence: CASSITPSGYNEQFF.

This clone appeared a few times. The chain carries TRBV19 and TRBJ2-5, with a tentative D call TRBD2 (5 bases). Trimming pared 4 bases from V and 5 bases from J, leaving 14 bases between. CDR3 length: 14 amino acids. The germline gives CDR1 LNHDA, CDR2 SQIVND (reference sequence). The CDR3 DNA is TGTGCCAGTAGTACCGGACTGGAATGGGAGACCCAGTACTTC. As protein: CASSTGLEWETQYF.

In the case of this clone: A junction boundary mismatches the germline segment, possibly from a read error. The chain's CDR3 is CASSLAGTENSGELFF. CDR3 nucleotides: TGTGCCAGCAGCTTAGCGGGGACAGAGAACTCCGGGGAGCTGTTTTTT. The chain is built from TRBV7-9 and TRBJ2-2; TRBD1 agrees at 7 bases. Germline V lookup: CDR1 SEHNR, CDR2 FQNEAQ (reference sequence). The CDR3 sequence is 16 residues long. The variable domain in full, with the rest retrieved from reference TRBV7-9 and TRBJ2-2, is DTGVSQNPRHKITKRGQNVTFRCDPISEHNRLYWYRQTLGQGPEFLTYFQNEAQLEKSRLLSDRFSAERPKGSFSTLEIQRTEQGDSAMYLCASSLAGTENSGELFFGEGSRLTVL.

The J gene is TRBJ2-2, the V gene TRBV7-9, with TRBD1 matching over 8 bases. V gave up 0 bases and J gave up 7 bases; unmatched junction bases: 7. This CDR3 comprises 16 residues. In germline, CDR1 is SEHNR, CDR2 FQNEAQ (reference sequence). CDR3 bases: TGTGCCAGCAGCTTAGCTGGACAGGGAGTTGACGGGGAGCTGTTTTTT. It codes for CASSLAGQGVDGELFF.

This clone was seen just once. The V gene is TRBV27, the J gene TRBJ2-7; possible D gene TRBD2, 6 bases. The CDR3 is made up of 17 amino acids. With 1 base removed from V and 2 bases from J, the gap between germline ends came to 18 bases. Germline V CDR1 and CDR2: MNHEY, SMNVEV (reference sequence). CDR3 protein: CASSLLGNGGATYEQYF. The CDR3 nucleotides are TGTGCCAGCAGTTTATTAGGGAATGGCGGGGCAACCTACGAGCAGTACTTC.

The chain uses TRBV2 and TRBJ1-4; 8 nucleotides agree with TRBD1. Trimming took 11 bases from V and 7 from J; bases not matched to a gene: 6. Germline V lookup: CDR1 SNHLY, CDR2 FYNNEI. The CDR3 contains 12 residues. The CDR3 here is CACDRGSEKLFF. The DNA for the CDR3 is TGTGCCTGCGACAGGGGATCTGAAAAACTGTTTTTT.

This clone was counted between two and nine times. The J gene is TRBJ2-2, the V gene TRBV30, with no clear D. CDR1 is GTSNPN, CDR2 SVGIG, per germline (reference sequence). The CDR3 runs to 14 residues. Trimming cost V 2 bases and J 1 base, with 8 bases left between them. The CDR3 loop is CAWSLGWNTGELFF. CDR3 bases: TGTGCCTGGAGTCTGGGCTGGAACACCGGGGAGCTGTTTTTT.

Comments on this clone: The sample holds other DNA sequences that translate to the same CDR3. V usage is TRBV5-1 and J usage is TRBJ2-7; no clear D. This CDR3 is built from 14 residues. The germline V gene has CDR1 SGHRS and CDR2 YFSETQ. Trimming stripped 0 bases from V and 2 bases from J, with 9 bases between. The CDR3 DNA is TGCGCCAGCAGCTTGGTAGTCTTCGCCTACGAGCAGTACTTC. Its translation is CASSLVVFAYEQYF. Combining the CDR3 with reference TRBV5-1 and TRBJ2-7 gives the whole variable domain KAGVTQTPRYLIKTRGQQVTLSCSPISGHRSVSWYQQTPGQGLQFLFEYFSETQRNKGNFPGRFSGRQFSNSRSEMNVSTLELGDSALYLCASSLVVFAYEQYFGPGTRLTVT.

The chain is built from TRBV27 and TRBJ1-1; tentative D call: TRBD1 (5 bases). V was cut by 3 bases and J by 0 bases, with 8 bases left in between. This CDR3 is 14 amino acids long. CDR1 is MNHEY and CDR2 is SMNVEV in the germline V gene (reference sequence). The CDR3 spells CASSLTDLNTEAFF. Written as DNA, the CDR3 is TGTGCCAGCAGTTTGACAGATCTGAACACTGAAGCTTTCTTT.

This chain connects TRBV19 to TRBJ1-5; TRBD1 agrees at 9 bases. The germline V gene has CDR1 LNHDA and CDR2 SQIVND (reference sequence). V lost 3 bases and J lost 4; bases outside the gene matches: 4. The CDR3 length is 15 residues. The CDR3 DNA follows: TGTGCCAGTAGTATCGGACAGGGGTGGAATCAGCCCCAGCATTTT. Residues: CASSIGQGWNQPQHF.

This chain connects TRBV4-2 to TRBJ2-1; 8 nucleotides line up with TRBD2. Germline V gene data show CDR1 as LGHNA and CDR2 as YNFKEQ. V gave up 2 bases and J gave up 8 bases; unmatched junction bases: 11. CDR3 size: 16 residues. The CDR3 protein is CASSQSPGGGWYEQFF. For the CDR3, the DNA is TGTGCCAGCAGCCAATCCCCCGGGGGGGGGTGGTATGAGCAGTTCTTC.

The rearrangement joins TRBV7-9 to TRBJ2-5, with D maybe TRBD2 (5 bases). V lost 3 bases, J lost 5 bases, and 16 bases lay in between. Germline V gene sequence: CDR1 SEHNR, CDR2 FQNEAQ (reference sequence). The CDR3 loop spans 15 amino acids. CDR3 residues: CASSFPLLVKETQYF. In DNA, the CDR3 is TGTGCCAGCAGCTTCCCCCTACTAGTCAAGGAGACCCAGTACTTC.

The chain has TRBV5-1 and TRBJ2-5; 9 bases are shared with TRBD1. TRBJ2-7 explains the end of the DNA better; the J call may be wrong. The CDR3 sequence is 14 residues long. The germline V gene has CDR1 SGHRS and CDR2 YFSETQ. The CDR3 loop reads CASSMRTGDDEQYF. In DNA form, the CDR3 reads TGCGCCAGCAGCATGCGGACAGGGGATGACGAGCAGTACTTC.

The rearrangement joins TRBV2 to TRBJ2-7, with unresolved D. The ends were cut back, 7 bases at V and 3 bases at J, with 16 bases in the middle. The CDR3 runs to 14 residues. The germline CDR1 and CDR2 sequences are SNHLY and FYNNEI. The DNA for the CDR3 is TGTGCCAGCACAAAAGCAACAGAGATCTACGAGCAGTACTTC. Encoded protein: CASTKATEIYEQYF.

The gene calls are TRBV7-8 and TRBJ2-7; 13 bases are shared with TRBD2. Germline V gives CDR1 SGHVS, CDR2 FQNEAQ. The ends lost 3 bases at V and 1 base at J; junction bases unmatched: 9. The CDR3 consists of 18 residues. DNA of the CDR3: TGTGCCAGCAGCTTGGGACTAGCGGGATCGTTACTATCCTACGAGCAGTACTTC. Protein product: CASSLGLAGSLLSYEQYF.